The 27 T cell receptor beta chains below were found in one sample sequenced in a study of cytomegalovirus exposure and HLA in healthy donors. The PCR ran on 60 Vbeta and 13 Jbeta primers. Method: immunoSEQ multiplex PCR; TCRdb's copy keeps in-frame clones and lacks some. The table includes 150,000 to 200,000 clones, 77% detected once. Sequencing input: PBMCs. The receptors derive from a woman younger than 45 in good health and CMV-seronegative.

This clone was recorded a few times. The CDR3 DNA reads as TGTGCCAGCAGCGGGGAGGTTGACACTGAAGCTTTCTTT. It specifies CASSGEVDTEAFF. The chain combines TRBV7-3 with TRBJ1-1, with unresolved D. From germline, CDR1 is SGHTA and CDR2 FQGTGA. The CDR3 spans 13 residues. Trimming took 5 bases from V and 3 from J, leaving 10 bases between them.

The rearrangement joins TRBV7-8 to TRBJ1-2; D not certain. Per germline, CDR1 SGHVS and CDR2 FQNEAQ. The CDR3 sequence is 13 residues long. Trimming removed 5 bases from V and 4 bases from J, with 11 bases in between. CDR3 loop: CASSPQEGYGYTF. The CDR3, as DNA: TGTGCCAGCAGCCCCCAGGAGGGCTATGGCTACACCTTC.

This clone is a singleton in its sample. The chain links TRBV7-3 to TRBJ1-1, with 9 bases matching TRBD1. Per germline, CDR1 SGHTA and CDR2 FQGTGA. This CDR3 comprises 14 residues. Unmatched junction bases numbered 7, after V lost 0 bases and J lost 11 bases. The CDR3 DNA sequence: TGTGCCAGCAGCTTAACGGGGGGACAGGGTAATGCTTTCTTT. It codes for CASSLTGGQGNAFF.

V gene TRBV2 combines with J gene TRBJ2-7; D is unclear. From germline, CDR1 is SNHLY and CDR2 FYNNEI. The CDR3 sequence is 13 residues long. V shed 8 bases and J shed 2 bases, with 13 bases lying between them. The CDR3 DNA follows: TGTGCCAGCGGAGAAGGCCAGGCCTACGAGCAGTACTTC. Its translation: CASGEGQAYEQYF.

The chain is built from TRBV7-2 and TRBJ1-5; TRBD1 is a possible D gene (6 bases). This CDR3 region has 15 residues. CDR1 and CDR2 (germline): SGHTA, FQGNSA. V lost 1 base and J lost 4, with 11 bases in between. CDR3 sequence (DNA): TGTGCCAGCAGCTTAGAAGGGGGAATTAATCAGCCCCAGCATTTT. It yields the protein CASSLEGGINQPQHF.

The CDR3, as DNA: TGTGCCAGCAGCTTCGCCACAGGGGGGGGCAATCAGCCCCAGCATTTT. It encodes CASSFATGGGNQPQHF. V and J are TRBV5-5 and TRBJ1-5, with 8 bases that match TRBD1. The CDR3 covers 16 residues. Germline assignment: CDR1 SGHKS and CDR2 YYEKEE (reference sequence). Trimming at V came to 2 bases and at J to 2 bases, leaving 6 bases not matched to a gene.

CDR3 residues: CASRSSEGTAYEQYF. The CDR3 DNA sequence: TGTGCCAGCAGGTCGTCGGAGGGGACGGCCTACGAGCAGTACTTC. The chain uses TRBV6-6 and TRBJ2-7, with a weak D call TRBD2 (6 bases). V dropped 6 bases and J dropped 2 bases, with 17 bases sitting between them. CDR1 and CDR2 from the germline V gene are MNHNY and SVGAGI (reference sequence). This CDR3 has 15 residues.

This CDR3 reads CASSLFDYGSEQYF. CDR3 nucleotide sequence: TGCGCCAGCAGCTTGTTCGACTACGGGAGCGAGCAGTACTTC. The genes are TRBV5-1 and TRBJ2-7, with D maybe TRBD2 (6 bases). From germline, CDR1 is SGHRS and CDR2 YFSETQ. The CDR3 contains 14 residues. V was clipped by 1 base and J by 6 bases, with 14 bases between them.

The gene calls are TRBV30 and TRBJ2-7, with D tentatively TRBD2 (5 bases). The CDR3 sequence is 12 residues long. CDR1 and CDR2 from the germline V gene are GTSNPN and SVGIG (reference sequence). V lost 2 bases and J lost 6, with 11 bases in between. CDR3 sequence: CAWSTLGCEQYF. In DNA form, the CDR3 reads TGTGCCTGGAGTACACTAGGGTGCGAGCAGTACTTC.

The genes are TRBV28 and TRBJ2-2, with a tentative D call TRBD1 (5 bases). This CDR3 comprises 12 residues. CDR1 is MDHEN and CDR2 is SYDVKM in the germline V gene. Trimming pared 7 bases from V and 5 bases from J, leaving 8 bases between. CDR3 bases: TGTGCCAGCATCTCAGGGACCGGGGAGCTGTTTTTT. Translated: CASISGTGELFF.

The sample holds a few counts of this clone. The genes are TRBV11-1 and TRBJ1-5, with 7 bases fitting TRBD1. Per the germline V gene, CDR1 is SGHAT and CDR2 is FQDESV (reference sequence). The CDR3 sequence is 16 residues long. J gave up 5 bases and V 4 bases, and 11 bases lay outside the gene matches. The CDR3 DNA sequence: TGTGCCAGCAGCTCTAGGCCCAGGGGGGAATATCAGCCCCAGCATTTT. Protein: CASSSRPRGEYQPQHF. The entire variable domain, with the rest obtained from reference TRBV11-1 and TRBJ1-5, is as follows: EAEVAQSPRYKITEKSQAVAFWCDPISGHATLYWYRQILGQGPELLVQFQDESVVDDSQLPKDRFSAERLKGVDSTLKIQPAELGDSAMYLCASSSRPRGEYQPQHFGDGTRLSIL.

The chain carries TRBV28 and TRBJ1-2; 9 bases align to TRBD1. This CDR3 contains 15 residues. Germline CDR1 and CDR2: MDHEN and SYDVKM. The trim removed 6 bases at V and 7 bases at J, leaving 12 bases unmatched. CDR3 coding DNA: TGTGCCAGCAGCCCAAGGACAGGGGATGGGGGTGGCTACACCTTC. Translated, it gives CASSPRTGDGGGYTF.

This chain connects TRBV7-9 to TRBJ2-2, with 7 bases matching TRBD1. The germline V gene encodes CDR1 SEHNR and CDR2 FQNEAQ (reference sequence). This CDR3 has 16 amino acids. Unmatched junction bases numbered 10, after V lost 4 bases and J lost 5 bases. Here the CDR3 reads CASSSPTGLGTGELFF. The CDR3 coding sequence is TGTGCCAGCAGCTCCCCGACAGGGCTTGGGACCGGGGAGCTGTTTTTT.

The rearrangement joins TRBV18 to TRBJ1-1; a weak D match, TRBD1 (6 bases). Trimming left V 8 bases short and J 4 bases short, with 20 bases between. Looked up from germline, CDR1 is KGHSH and CDR2 is LQKENI. This CDR3 spans 15 amino acids. The CDR3 here is CASLHSGARGTEAFF. The CDR3 DNA follows: TGTGCCAGCCTACACTCAGGGGCGAGGGGCACTGAAGCTTTCTTT.

The rearrangement links TRBV7-3 to TRBJ1-2; TRBD1 matches 7 bases. After removal of 7 bases from V and 8 bases from J, the junction contained 16 bases not matched to a gene. This CDR3 comprises 15 residues. The germline gives CDR1 SGHTA, CDR2 FQGTGA. In DNA, the CDR3 is TGTGCCAGCACCCCGACAGGGAACCCATCTGGGGGCTACACCTTC. Its translation is CASTPTGNPSGGYTF.

This clone was seen a handful of times. The chain carries TRBV2 and TRBJ2-7; 8 bases match TRBD1. The germline gives CDR1 SNHLY, CDR2 FYNNEI. The CDR3 spans 13 residues. V was clipped by 4 bases and J by 5 bases; unmatched bases: 4. The CDR3 nucleotides are TGTGCCAGCAGTGCAGGGGGCACCAACGAGCAGTACTTC. The encoded protein is CASSAGGTNEQYF.

J is TRBJ2-7 and V is TRBV7-2; D unresolved. Germline V gene sequence: CDR1 SGHTA, CDR2 FQGNSA. With 5 bases removed from V and 0 bases from J, the gap between germline ends came to 2 bases. This CDR3 contains 11 residues. This CDR3 reads CASSRSYEQYF. The CDR3 bases are TGTGCCAGCAGCCGCTCCTACGAGCAGTACTTC.

The rearrangement joins TRBV7-6 to TRBJ2-7, with D perhaps TRBD2 (6 bases). This CDR3 contains 16 residues. Trimming shortened V by 1 base and J by 0 bases, and 13 bases separated the two germline ends. Germline V gene lookup returns CDR1 SGHVS and CDR2 FNYEAQ. The CDR3 DNA follows: TGTGCCAGCAGCTTAGGCGGGACGGGTAGCTCCTACGAGCAGTACTTC. Its translation is CASSLGGTGSSYEQYF.

This clone occurred a few times. V and J are TRBV18 and TRBJ1-1; tentatively, D is TRBD1 (6 bases). The CDR3 contains 16 residues. Trimming removed 6 bases from V and 2 bases from J, with 19 bases in between. In germline, CDR1 is KGHSH, CDR2 LQKENI. This CDR3 reads CASSIQASGTNTEAFF. CDR3 DNA sequence: TGTGCCAGCTCCATACAGGCTTCTGGGACAAACACTGAAGCTTTCTTT.

This chain uses TRBV2 with TRBJ2-6; TRBD1 matches at 7 bases. The CDR3 has 15 amino acids. CDR1 and CDR2 (germline): SNHLY, FYNNEI. V gave up 2 bases and J gave up 4 bases; unmatched junction bases: 2. The DNA for the CDR3 is TGTGCCAGCAGTGAAAGGGGGCTGGGGGCCAACGTCCTGACTTTC. This encodes CASSERGLGANVLTF.

The V gene is TRBV15, the J gene TRBJ1-1; TRBD1 might be the D (6 bases). V was pared by 8 bases and J by 0 bases, with 16 bases between. Germline lookup yields CDR1 LNHNV and CDR2 YYDKDF (reference sequence). The CDR3 contains 15 residues. CDR3 sequence (DNA): TGTGCCACCTGGGAGGGGGGGAGAGTGAACACTGAAGCTTTCTTT. Its translation: CATWEGGRVNTEAFF.

This chain links TRBV7-9 with TRBJ2-2; maybe TRBD2 (5 bases). V lost 4 bases and J 5 bases, leaving 8 bases between the germline ends. Germline values: CDR1 SEHNR, CDR2 FQNEAQ (reference sequence). This CDR3 contains 13 residues. The CDR3 protein is CASSSEETGELFF. The CDR3 DNA reads TGTGCCAGCAGCTCGGAGGAAACCGGGGAGCTGTTTTTT.

The chain employs TRBV2 and TRBJ2-4; 9 nucleotides agree with TRBD1. Trimming at V came to 7 bases and at J to 1 base, leaving 8 bases not matched to a gene. CDR3 length: 16 amino acids. Germline CDR1 reads SNHLY; CDR2 reads FYNNEI. The CDR3 is CASTGTGGSAKNIQYF. For the CDR3, the DNA is TGTGCCAGCACCGGAACAGGGGGCTCGGCCAAAAACATTCAGTACTTC.

The chain joins TRBV6-6 to TRBJ2-5, with 14 bases aligning to TRBD2. Germline trimming cut 6 bases from V and 0 bases from J; bases unmatched to any gene: 3. The germline CDR1 and CDR2 sequences are MNHNY and SVGAGI (reference sequence). The CDR3 loop spans 16 amino acids. The CDR3 is CASSWTSGGHQETQYF. The CDR3 DNA follows: TGTGCCAGCAGCTGGACTAGCGGGGGGCACCAAGAGACCCAGTACTTC.

The chain joins TRBV2 to TRBJ2-7; the D gene is possibly TRBD2 (6 bases). Germline lookup yields CDR1 SNHLY and CDR2 FYNNEI. This CDR3 has 15 residues. Trimming removed 7 bases from V and 2 bases from J, with 18 bases in between. The CDR3 spells CASTHSGLMPYEQYF. The CDR3 coding sequence is TGTGCCAGCACCCACAGCGGGCTTATGCCCTACGAGCAGTACTTC.

This clone appeared a few times. The V gene is TRBV11-1, the J gene TRBJ2-7, with 8 nucleotides matching TRBD1. After removal of 3 bases from V and 1 base from J, the junction contained 5 bases not matched to a gene. Germline assignment: CDR1 SGHAT and CDR2 FQDESV (reference sequence). This CDR3 has 15 amino acids. In nucleotides, the CDR3 is TGTGCCAGCAGCTTTTCGGGGACAGGTTCCTACGAGCAGTACTTC. It is translated as CASSFSGTGSYEQYF.

The chain recombines TRBV5-1 with TRBJ2-1, with a weak D call TRBD1 (5 bases). There are 15 residues in the CDR3. The germline V gene has CDR1 SGHRS and CDR2 YFSETQ. V was shortened by 0 bases and J by 2 bases, with 9 bases between the two germline ends. The CDR3 protein is CASSLEGVTYNEQFF. DNA for the CDR3: TGCGCCAGCAGCTTGGAAGGGGTTACCTACAATGAGCAGTTCTTC.